Included here is one T cell receptor beta chain sequence, with context. Methods used by the authors: It was from reference gene primer amplification that nucleated cell counts were estimated. Only in-frame clones appear in the TCRdb table, and some are missing; sequencing was by immunoSEQ multiplex PCR. V and J calls and clone size are those listed in that table; D and trimming were worked out from the DNA. The sample includes hundreds of thousands of clones, approximately 91% of them seen just once. This sample stems from a study of blood T cell repertoires in COVID-19. Study summary: Italy, Spain and the United States were the sources of the convalescent and acute COVID-19 samples. Sources were T cells, B-cell-depleted T cells, or PBMCs; the material itself was cDNA or gDNA.

The ends lost 3 bases at V and 7 bases at J; junction bases unmatched: 7. In germline, CDR1 is MGHRA, CDR2 YSYEKL. The CDR3 sequence is 16 residues long. Sequenced input: peripheral blood. The origin of this receptor is a man aged 35 to 55 with acute or convalescent COVID-19. This chain joins TRBV4-1 and TRBJ1-6; 9 bases map to TRBD1. The CDR3, as DNA: TGCGCCAGCAGCCAGCTCCGACAGGGGGGAAATTCACCCCTCCACTTT. Translated: CASSQLRQGGNSPLHF.